What follows are 10 T cell receptor beta chains derived from one specimen sequenced in a study of CD8 T cells in ankylosing spondylitis. Broader study findings: Made up of roughly 8 highly homologous variants, a TCR beta motif appeared characteristic of ankylosing spondylitis blood.

MiXCR was run by TCRdb on the 5' RACE reads, yielding one entry per CDR3 protein. The sample gives 700,000 to 1,000,000 distinct CDR3 sequences, approximately 12% of which show up once; 0.51% is in the top ten. For these receptors, no antigen is known. Material: blood, either unsorted or a sorted T cell fraction (not recorded which). All receptors derive from a male donor with ankylosing spondylitis.

In its sample, this clonotype was seen a few times. The CDR3 reads CASSDQGNRNSPLHF. As DNA, the CDR3 is TGTGCCAGCAGTGACCAGGGGAATCGCAATTCACCCCTCCACTTT. This rearrangement joins TRBV6-4 to TRBJ1-6, with D maybe TRBD1 (6 bases). The germline CDR1 and CDR2 sequences are MRHNA and SNTAGT. The V end was cut by 2 bases, the J end by 7 bases, with 12 bases between. This CDR3 region has 15 residues.

This clonotype showed up many times. The V call is TRBV20-1, the J call TRBJ1-1, with D perhaps matching TRBD1 (6 bases). The CDR3 runs to 11 residues. The V and J ends lost 1 base and 11 bases respectively, with 11 bases between them. Germline loops: CDR1 DFQATT, CDR2 SNEGSKA (reference sequence). CDR3 residues: CSARGEGVAFF. The CDR3 nucleotides are TGCAGTGCTAGAGGAGAGGGGGTGGCTTTCTTT.

V gene TRBV12-3 or TRBV12-4 combines with J gene TRBJ2-1; D remains ambiguous. V was pared by 5 bases and J by 11 bases, with 10 bases between. The CDR3 has 11 residues. The CDR3 reads CASSELSKQFF. DNA for the CDR3: TGTGCCAGCAGTGAACTCTCTAAGCAGTTCTTC.

This clonotype was seen a handful of times. CDR3 coding DNA: TGTGCCAGCACCTTCCACCGGGGGGAGACCCAGTACTTC. Residues: CASTFHRGETQYF. The V gene is TRBV7-2, the J gene TRBJ2-5; D perhaps matches TRBD2 (6 bases). The CDR3 has 13 amino acids. Trimming took 7 bases from V and 5 from J, leaving 14 bases between them. Germline V CDR1 and CDR2: SGHTA, FQGNSA.

This clonotype was observed a handful of times. The chain joins TRBV11-1 to TRBJ2-2; 7 positions agree with TRBD1. Germline loops: CDR1 SGHAT, CDR2 FQDESV (reference sequence). CDR3 length: 21 residues. The V gene end was trimmed by 3 bases and the J gene end by 1 base; junction bases not matched to a gene: 20. The CDR3 DNA reads as TGTGCCAGCAGCTTGCAGTCGGGACAGAAGGAAAGAACGGGGAACACCGGGGAGCTGTTTTTT. It is translated as CASSLQSGQKERTGNTGELFF.

The V and J genes are TRBV5-6 and TRBJ1-5; D is possibly TRBD1 (6 bases). In germline, CDR1 is SGHDT, CDR2 YYEEEE. The germline V and J ends were trimmed by 0 bases and 6 bases, with 16 bases remaining between them. The CDR3 is 16 residues long. The CDR3, as DNA: TGTGCCAGCAGCTTGGCTGTGGGGGGCCCCGCTCAGCCCCAGCATTTT. It specifies CASSLAVGGPAQPQHF. The entire variable domain, with the rest obtained from reference TRBV5-6 and TRBJ1-5, is as follows: DAGVTQSPTHLIKTRGQQVTLRCSPKSGHDTVSWYQQALGQGPQFIFQYYEEEERQRGNFPDRFSGHQFPNYSSELNVNALLLGDSALYLCASSLAVGGPAQPQHFGDGTRLSIL.

This clonotype was seen ten or more times. This chain links TRBV20-1 with TRBJ1-1, with unresolved D. V dropped 6 bases and J dropped 1 base, with 12 bases sitting between them. There are 13 residues in the CDR3. Germline-derived CDR1 and CDR2 are DFQATT and SNEGSKA (reference sequence). CDR3 nucleotides: TGCAGTGCGTTGACGGGGAGGAACACTGAAGCTTTCTTT. As protein: CSALTGRNTEAFF.

This sequence joins TRBV24-1 and TRBJ2-5, with D tentatively TRBD1 or TRBD2 (5 bases each). The germline CDR1 and CDR2 sequences are KGHDR and SFDVKD. The CDR3 has 15 residues. Trimming shortened V by 4 bases and J by 5 bases, and 16 bases separated the two germline ends. CDR3 sequence reads: CATSDPRGLGETQYF. The CDR3 nucleotides read TGTGCCACCAGTGACCCACGGGGCCTCGGGGAGACCCAGTACTTC.

This chain connects TRBV4-1 to TRBJ1-6, with D uncertain. The CDR3 spans 13 residues. The ends were cut back, 1 base at V and 10 bases at J, with 8 bases in the middle. Germline V gene data show CDR1 as MGHRA and CDR2 as YSYEKL. CDR3 residues: CASSQGSRSPLHF. The DNA of the CDR3 is TGCGCCAGCAGCCAAGGATCAAGATCACCCCTCCACTTT.

DNA of the CDR3: TGCAGTGCTAGAGCAGGTGCAGGGCGATACTACGAGCAGTACTTC. Its translation: CSARAGAGRYYEQYF. The chain uses TRBV20-1 and TRBJ2-7, with TRBD1 as a possible D gene (5 bases). The CDR3 loop spans 15 amino acids. Germline V lookup: CDR1 DFQATT, CDR2 SNEGSKA (reference sequence). Trimming left V 1 base short and J 3 bases short, with 16 bases between.